This T cell receptor (beta chain) originates from a study of blood T cell repertoires in COVID-19. Study-wide background: Both acute and convalescent COVID-19 samples were obtained from the United States, Italy and Spain. Nucleic acid was either cDNA or gDNA, and it came from T cells, B-cell-depleted T cells, or PBMCs.

J lost 2 bases, V lost 0 bases, and 7 bases had no gene match. The germline CDR1 and CDR2 sequences are LNHDA and SQIVND (reference sequence). The CDR3 consists of 17 residues. This clone has only a few counts. In the original workflow: Amplification of reference gene primers provided the estimated nucleated cell counts. Sequencing used immunoSEQ multiplex PCR; TCRdb keeps in-frame clones, though not all of them. V and J calls and clone size are those listed in that table; D and trimming were worked out from the DNA. The table shows approximately 75,000 clones, with about four fifths occurring only once.

The sequence came from a woman of 80 years or more with acute or convalescent COVID-19. This sequence joins TRBV19 and TRBJ1-5; 7 bases align to TRBD1. Sequencing used peripheral blood. CDR3 sequence reads: CASSIEFGQVGNQPQHF. DNA for the CDR3: TGTGCCAGTAGTATAGAATTCGGACAGGTGGGCAATCAGCCCCAGCATTTT.